This entry describes one T cell receptor beta chain. The antigen is unknown. The authors reverse transcribed roughly 0.5 to 1 ug RNA with random hexamers. Amplification of the TCR beta CDR3 was carried out by immunoSEQ multiplex PCR, which spanned a total of 54 Vbeta and 13 Jbeta segments. TCRdb recomputed calls from the immunoSEQ multiplex PCR reads with MiXCR, one row per CDR3 protein. The sample holds around 90,000 distinct CDR3 sequences, 96% seen once. Germline CDR1 and CDR2: MNHEY and SMNVEV (reference sequence). V dropped 6 bases and J dropped 4; count of bases not matched to a gene: 6. The CDR3 is 14 amino acids. The data derive from a study of CD8 T cells in Susac syndrome. Study-level information: Patients with Susac syndrome, at blood draw, were therapy-naive, on corticosteroids, or on intravenous immunoglobulin alone.

Study-wide findings and caveats: Susac-specific public clones numbered approximately 17 in total CD8+ repertoires (and five in CD8+ TEMRA repertoires).

This sequence originates from a human donor with Susac syndrome. Source material: CD8+ T cells from PBMCs. J is TRBJ1-2 and V is TRBV27, with TRBD1 matching over 9 bases. The chain's CDR3 is CASSAGTGTYGYTF. In nucleotides, the CDR3 is TGTGCCAGCAGCGCCGGGACAGGGACCTATGGCTACACCTTC.